Below, 26 T cell receptor beta chains from the same sample are listed, as sequenced in a study of shared clonotypes between healthy human individuals. Assay used: immunoSEQ multiplex PCR; TCRdb lists only in-frame clones, some missing. Among approximately 1.4 million clones listed, approximately 98% were seen once. Sequencing was carried out using naive CD4+ T cells sorted from blood. The subset denotes: CD45RA+ positively selected. Receptor source: a young man in good health.

The gene calls are TRBV18 and TRBJ1-1, with 8 positions matching TRBD1. The J segment lost 5 bases and the V segment lost 3 bases, leaving 14 bases of the junction unmatched. The germline CDR1 and CDR2 sequences are KGHSH and LQKENI. This CDR3 contains 17 residues. The CDR3 loop is CASSPDTGGRERTEAFF. The CDR3 DNA follows: TGTGCCAGCTCACCTGACACAGGGGGAAGGGAGAGAACTGAAGCTTTCTTT.

V usage is TRBV19 and J usage is TRBJ2-2; 8 nucleotides match TRBD1. The J segment lost 4 bases and the V segment lost 4 bases, leaving 11 bases of the junction unmatched. In germline, CDR1 is LNHDA, CDR2 SQIVND (reference sequence). The CDR3 is 17 residues long. The CDR3 reads CASSTPDQGAITGELFF. The CDR3 coding sequence is TGTGCCAGTAGTACCCCAGACCAGGGGGCTATCACCGGGGAGCTGTTTTTT.

V and J are TRBV11-2 and TRBJ2-4; tentatively, D is TRBD1 (5 bases). Trimming cost V 8 bases and J 1 base, with 27 bases left between them. Germline loops: CDR1 SGHAT, CDR2 FQNNGV. This CDR3 is built from 19 residues. The CDR3 DNA reads TGTGCCAGCGGGTGGGAACGTGGGGCCACCCTCCGGGCCAAAAACATTCAGTACTTC. It specifies CASGWERGATLRAKNIQYF.

The chain has TRBV11-2 and TRBJ2-7, with 8 nucleotides matching TRBD1. V was clipped by 11 bases and J by 3 bases; unmatched bases: 12. The CDR3 covers 14 residues. The germline gives CDR1 SGHAT, CDR2 FQNNGV. The CDR3 protein is CASLVGTGFYEQYF. The CDR3 DNA is TGTGCCTCTTTAGTGGGGACAGGATTCTACGAGCAGTACTTC.

The V gene is TRBV27, the J gene TRBJ2-1, with unresolved D. The CDR3 runs 16 residues. Germline assignment: CDR1 MNHEY and CDR2 SMNVEV (reference sequence). V was clipped by 0 bases and J by 8 bases, with 17 bases between them. In DNA, the CDR3 is TGTGCCAGCAGTTTATCGTCTCTTGAGTTTAGGTATGAGCAGTTCTTC. Protein sequence: CASSLSSLEFRYEQFF.

The chain employs TRBV7-3 and TRBJ2-7; D not resolved. The germline V and J ends were trimmed by 6 bases and 4 bases, with 13 bases remaining between them. The CDR3 covers 13 residues. Germline loops: CDR1 SGHTA, CDR2 FQGTGA. The CDR3 DNA sequence: TGTGCCAGCAGTCCCGGCTTAGGGTACGAGCAGTACTTC. Protein sequence: CASSPGLGYEQYF.

The chain uses TRBV2 and TRBJ2-1, with 7 nucleotides matching TRBD2. Trimming took 5 bases from V and 4 from J; bases not matched to a gene: 5. The CDR3 runs 14 residues. The germline gives CDR1 SNHLY, CDR2 FYNNEI. CDR3 in DNA: TGTGCCAGCAGTCTACTAGCGCTATACAATGAGCAGTTCTTC. Encoded protein: CASSLLALYNEQFF.

The CDR3 DNA is TGTGCCAGCAGCCTTAAGGGCTCTTCCGGGCGCTACGAGCAGTACTTC. This encodes CASSLKGSSGRYEQYF. The rearrangement uses TRBV27 and TRBJ2-7; D gene ambiguous. Germline V gives CDR1 MNHEY, CDR2 SMNVEV (reference sequence). Deletions cut 6 bases from V and 3 bases from J, with 21 bases between. This CDR3 comprises 16 residues.

The CDR3 nucleotides read TGTGCCAGCAGCGTAGTAGCCGGGACCACCCACGGGACCGGGGAGCTGTTTTTT. It encodes CASSVVAGTTHGTGELFF. The J gene is TRBJ2-2, the V gene TRBV9; D may match TRBD1 or TRBD2 (5 bases each). Looked up from germline, CDR1 is SGDLS and CDR2 is YYNGEE. This CDR3 contains 18 residues. Trimming pared 0 bases from V and 5 bases from J, leaving 20 bases between.

The rearrangement links TRBV7-2 to TRBJ2-7, with 12 bases lining up with TRBD2. The CDR3 totals 15 residues. Germline trimming cut 8 bases from V and 0 bases from J; bases unmatched to any gene: 5. Germline V gene lookup returns CDR1 SGHTA and CDR2 FQGNSA. The CDR3 reads CASGLAGGPSYEQYF. The CDR3 DNA reads TGTGCCAGCGGGCTAGCGGGAGGGCCCTCCTACGAGCAGTACTTC.

The rearrangement links TRBV5-8 to TRBJ1-5, with 8 bases matching TRBD1. The length of the CDR3 is 13 residues. Germline trimming cut 3 bases from V and 11 bases from J; bases unmatched to any gene: 7. In germline, CDR1 is SGHTS, CDR2 YDEGEE. CDR3 nucleotides: TGTGCCAGCAGCTCACACAGGGGGAGGACCCAGCATTTT. Its protein product is CASSSHRGRTQHF.

The chain employs TRBV18 and TRBJ1-3, with 9 bases matching TRBD1. Germline V gives CDR1 KGHSH, CDR2 LQKENI. V gave up 3 bases and J gave up 4 bases; unmatched junction bases: 7. This CDR3 contains 16 residues. CDR3 loop: CASSPVGQGSGNTIYF. The CDR3 DNA follows: TGTGCCAGCTCACCCGTTGGACAGGGGTCCGGAAACACCATATATTTT.

On this clone itself: Other DNA sequences of this sample code for an identical CDR3. This chain links TRBV28 with TRBJ1-2; 7 bases align to TRBD1. CDR3 length: 14 residues. The ends lost 6 bases at V and 0 bases at J; junction bases unmatched: 4. Per germline, CDR1 MDHEN and CDR2 SYDVKM. The CDR3 DNA reads TGTGCCAGCAGCCGACAGGGAGCTAACTATGGCTACACCTTC. Translating it yields CASSRQGANYGYTF.

This clone was found once. CDR3 sequence (DNA): TGTGCCAGCAGTCAGTCGGACAGGGGCTACACCTTC. This encodes CASSQSDRGYTF. The chain links TRBV28 to TRBJ1-2, with TRBD1 matching over 7 bases. After removal of 5 bases from V and 8 bases from J, the junction contained 5 bases not matched to a gene. Per the germline V gene, CDR1 is MDHEN and CDR2 is SYDVKM. The CDR3 totals 12 residues.

The chain's CDR3 is CSGETGAGNTIYF. CDR3 sequence (DNA): TGCAGCGGTGAGACAGGGGCAGGAAACACCATATATTTT. The rearrangement links TRBV29-1 to TRBJ1-3; 8 nucleotides line up with TRBD1. The CDR3 contains 13 residues. Trimming at V came to 7 bases and at J to 4 bases, leaving 6 bases not matched to a gene. Germline V gene data show CDR1 as SQVTM and CDR2 as ANQGSEA.

The gene calls are TRBV29-1 and TRBJ2-4, with TRBD1 matching 8 bases. Germline V gene sequence: CDR1 SQVTM, CDR2 ANQGSEA. The CDR3 contains 14 residues. V trimming: 5 bases; J trimming: 0 bases; junction bases outside the gene matches: 3. The CDR3 here is CSVRDRLAKNIQYF. CDR3 nucleotides: TGCAGCGTTCGGGACAGGTTAGCCAAAAACATTCAGTACTTC.

V gene TRBV9 combines with J gene TRBJ2-5, with 11 bases that match TRBD2. The junction had 8 bases not matched to a gene; V was cut back by 0 bases and J by 4 bases. CDR3 size: 17 residues. Germline V gene data show CDR1 as SGDLS and CDR2 as YYNGEE. CDR3 nucleotide sequence: TGTGCCAGCAGCGTAGCTCTTAGCGGGAGGGCCGGAGAGACCCAGTACTTC. Its protein product is CASSVALSGRAGETQYF.

This sequence joins TRBV18 and TRBJ1-1; D ambiguous. CDR3 size: 14 residues. Germline assignment: CDR1 KGHSH and CDR2 LQKENI. V was clipped by 1 base and J by 1 base, with 7 bases between them. The chain's CDR3 is CASSPRSENTEAFF. CDR3 nucleotides: TGTGCCAGCTCACCACGATCAGAGAACACTGAAGCTTTCTTT. Based on the CDR3 plus reference TRBV18 and TRBJ1-1, the full variable domain is NAGVMQNPRHLVRRRGQEARLRCSPMKGHSHVYWYRQLPEEGLKFMVYLQKENIIDESGMPKERFSAEFPKEGPSILRIQQVVRGDSAAYFCASSPRSENTEAFFGQGTRLTVV.

As DNA, the CDR3 is TGTGCCAGCAGCCAAGGACTACACTACGAGCAGTACTTC. Protein: CASSQGLHYEQYF. The chain combines TRBV4-2 with TRBJ2-7; a weak D match, TRBD2 (5 bases). CDR1 is LGHNA, CDR2 YNFKEQ, per germline. The V end lost 1 base, the J end lost 3 bases, and 7 bases lay between the germline ends. The CDR3 has 13 amino acids.

In regard to this clone: Other DNA sequences in the sample encode the same CDR3. The gene calls are TRBV7-2 and TRBJ2-7, with 9 bases lining up with TRBD1. V lost 2 bases and J lost 2; bases outside the gene matches: 4. This CDR3 is 15 amino acids long. Germline-derived CDR1 and CDR2 are SGHTA and FQGNSA. The CDR3 bases are TGTGCCAGCAGCTTACGACGGACAGGGGCCTACGAGCAGTACTTC. Translating gives CASSLRRTGAYEQYF.

The rearrangement joins TRBV6-1 to TRBJ2-5, with unresolved D. Trimming pared 2 bases from V and 4 bases from J, leaving 11 bases between. Germline lookup yields CDR1 MNHNS and CDR2 SASEGT. The CDR3 consists of 14 residues. The CDR3 sequence: CASSELWQLETQYF. The CDR3 DNA is TGTGCCAGCAGTGAATTGTGGCAGCTAGAGACCCAGTACTTC.

V usage is TRBV5-4 and J usage is TRBJ1-4, with D perhaps matching TRBD1 (6 bases). CDR3 length: 14 amino acids. V shed 1 base and J shed 6 bases, with 10 bases lying between them. Germline V CDR1 and CDR2: SGHNT, YYREEE (reference sequence). The CDR3 DNA reads as TGTGCCAGCAGCTTGTTCAGGGGCGATGAAAAACTGTTTTTT. It codes for CASSLFRGDEKLFF.

The V gene is TRBV30, the J gene TRBJ2-3; 14 nucleotides agree with TRBD2. With 3 bases clipped from V and 2 bases from J, the junction kept 16 bases outside the gene matches. Germline loops: CDR1 GTSNPN, CDR2 SVGIG (reference sequence). The CDR3 runs 20 residues. The CDR3 loop is CAWRDKGLAGGRPYTDTQYF. Written as DNA, the CDR3 is TGTGCCTGGAGGGACAAAGGACTAGCGGGAGGCCGCCCTTACACAGATACGCAGTATTTT.

The chain joins TRBV15 to TRBJ1-2, with TRBD1 identical over 7 bases. This CDR3 comprises 16 residues. Germline V gene data show CDR1 as LNHNV and CDR2 as YYDKDF (reference sequence). The V segment lost 2 bases and the J segment 8 bases; nucleotides outside the gene matches: 14. The CDR3 DNA follows: TGTGCCACCAGCAGACACCCCATGACAGGGACAGAGGGCTACACCTTC. This encodes CATSRHPMTGTEGYTF.

This chain joins TRBV7-2 and TRBJ2-7; D unclear. Germline loops: CDR1 SGHTA, CDR2 FQGNSA. The CDR3 is made up of 15 amino acids. Trimming left V 1 base short and J 9 bases short, with 19 bases between. For the CDR3, the DNA is TGTGCCAGCAGCTTAGTCCATGGCAGCTACGATGGGCAGTACTTC. Amino acid sequence: CASSLVHGSYDGQYF.

The rearrangement joins TRBV15 to TRBJ2-4, with a weak D call TRBD2 (5 bases). The CDR3 runs 15 residues. Trimming removed 1 base from V and 5 bases from J, with 12 bases in between. The V gene's germline CDR1 is LNHNV and CDR2 YYDKDF (reference sequence). This chain's CDR3 is CATSRGTGVENIQYF. The CDR3 nucleotides are TGTGCCACCAGCAGAGGGACCGGGGTAGAAAACATTCAGTACTTC.